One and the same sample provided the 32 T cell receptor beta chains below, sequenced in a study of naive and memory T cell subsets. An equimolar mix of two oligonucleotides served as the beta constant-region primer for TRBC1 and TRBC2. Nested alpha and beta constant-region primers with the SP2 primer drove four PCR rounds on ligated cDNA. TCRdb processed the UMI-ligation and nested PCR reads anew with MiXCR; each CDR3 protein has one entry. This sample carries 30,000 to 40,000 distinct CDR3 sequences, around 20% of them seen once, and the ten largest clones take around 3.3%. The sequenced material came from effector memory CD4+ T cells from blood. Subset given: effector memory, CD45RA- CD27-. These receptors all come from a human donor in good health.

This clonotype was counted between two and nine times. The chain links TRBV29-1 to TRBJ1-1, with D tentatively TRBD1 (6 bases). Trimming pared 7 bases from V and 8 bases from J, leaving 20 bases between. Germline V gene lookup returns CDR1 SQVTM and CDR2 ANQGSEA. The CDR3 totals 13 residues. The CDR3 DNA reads TGCAGCGCAGTATCGGGTTGGGGACAAGAAGCTTTCTTT. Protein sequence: CSAVSGWGQEAFF.

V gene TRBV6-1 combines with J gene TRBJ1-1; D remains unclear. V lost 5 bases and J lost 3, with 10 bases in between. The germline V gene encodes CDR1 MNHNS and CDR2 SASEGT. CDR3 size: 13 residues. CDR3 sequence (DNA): TGTGCCAGCAGTCGGGTTTGGGACACTGAAGCTTTCTTT. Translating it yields CASSRVWDTEAFF.

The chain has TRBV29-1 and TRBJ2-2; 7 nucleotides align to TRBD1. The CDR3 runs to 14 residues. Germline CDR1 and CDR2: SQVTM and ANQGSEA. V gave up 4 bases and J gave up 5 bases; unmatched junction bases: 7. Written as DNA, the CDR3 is TGCAGCGTTGTCGTGACAGGGTTTACCGGGGAGCTGTTTTTT. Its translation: CSVVVTGFTGELFF.

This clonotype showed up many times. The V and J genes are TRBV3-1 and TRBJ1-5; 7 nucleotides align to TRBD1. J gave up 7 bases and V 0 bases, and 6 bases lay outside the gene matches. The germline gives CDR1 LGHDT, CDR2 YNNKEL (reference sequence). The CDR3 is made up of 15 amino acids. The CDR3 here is CASSQEVGTDQPQHF. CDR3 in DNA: TGTGCCAGCAGCCAAGAGGTTGGGACAGACCAGCCCCAGCATTTT.

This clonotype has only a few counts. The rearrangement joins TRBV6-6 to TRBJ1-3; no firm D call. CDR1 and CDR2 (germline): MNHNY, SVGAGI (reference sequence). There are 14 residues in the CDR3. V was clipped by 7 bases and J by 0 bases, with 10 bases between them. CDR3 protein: CASTYGSSGNTIYF. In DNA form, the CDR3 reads TGTGCCAGCACCTATGGCAGCTCTGGAAACACCATATATTTT.

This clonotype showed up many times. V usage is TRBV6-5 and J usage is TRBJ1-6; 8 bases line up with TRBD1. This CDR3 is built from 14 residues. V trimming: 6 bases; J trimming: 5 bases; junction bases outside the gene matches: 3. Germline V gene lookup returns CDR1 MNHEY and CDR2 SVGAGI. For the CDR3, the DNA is TGTGCCAGCAGCCGACAGGGGAATAATTCACCCCTCCACTTT. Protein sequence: CASSRQGNNSPLHF.

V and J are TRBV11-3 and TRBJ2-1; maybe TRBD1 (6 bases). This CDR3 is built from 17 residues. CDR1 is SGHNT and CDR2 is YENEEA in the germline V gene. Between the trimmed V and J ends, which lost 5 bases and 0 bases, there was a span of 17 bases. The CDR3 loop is CASSHTDRWSSYNEQFF. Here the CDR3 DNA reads TGTGCCAGCAGCCATACGGACAGATGGAGCTCCTACAATGAGCAGTTCTTC.

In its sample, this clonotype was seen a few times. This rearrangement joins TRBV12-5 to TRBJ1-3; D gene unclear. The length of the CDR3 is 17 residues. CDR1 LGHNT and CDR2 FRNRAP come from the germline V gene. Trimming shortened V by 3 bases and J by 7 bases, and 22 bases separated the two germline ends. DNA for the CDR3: TGTGCTAGTGGTTTCGACCCTCAGGATAAGCATCCTAACACCATATATTTT. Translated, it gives CASGFDPQDKHPNTIYF.

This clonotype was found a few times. DNA of the CDR3: TGTGCCAGCCAGCCGCCCTGGAGGATGGGGGTCGAGCAGTACTTC. Protein: CASQPPWRMGVEQYF. The rearrangement uses TRBV7-9 and TRBJ2-7; D is perhaps TRBD1 or TRBD2 (5 bases each). The CDR3 totals 15 residues. The V gene lost 8 bases and the J gene lost 6 bases, with 23 bases spanning the gap. Germline values: CDR1 SEHNR, CDR2 FQNEAQ (reference sequence).

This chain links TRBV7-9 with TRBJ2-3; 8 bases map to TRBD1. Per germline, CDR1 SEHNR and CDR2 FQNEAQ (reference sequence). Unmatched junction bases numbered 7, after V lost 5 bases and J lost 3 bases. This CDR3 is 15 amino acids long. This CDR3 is CASSVTGGKTDTQYF. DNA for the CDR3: TGTGCCAGCAGCGTAACAGGGGGAAAAACAGATACGCAGTATTTT.

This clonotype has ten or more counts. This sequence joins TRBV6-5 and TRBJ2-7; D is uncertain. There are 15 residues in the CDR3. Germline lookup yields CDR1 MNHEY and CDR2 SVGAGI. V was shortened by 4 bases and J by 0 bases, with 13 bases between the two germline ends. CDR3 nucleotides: TGTGCCAGCAGTTCCCCTGGAGCCCTCTCCTACGAGCAGTACTTC. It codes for CASSSPGALSYEQYF.

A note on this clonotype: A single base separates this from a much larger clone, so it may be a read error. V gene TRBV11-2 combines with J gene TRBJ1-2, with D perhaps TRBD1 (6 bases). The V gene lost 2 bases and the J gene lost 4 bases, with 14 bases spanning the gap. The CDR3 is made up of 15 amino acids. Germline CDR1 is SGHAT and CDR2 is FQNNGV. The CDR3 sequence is CASSLILGTPYGYTF. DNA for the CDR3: TGTGCCAGCAGCTTAATCTTGGGGACACCCTATGGCTACACCTTC.

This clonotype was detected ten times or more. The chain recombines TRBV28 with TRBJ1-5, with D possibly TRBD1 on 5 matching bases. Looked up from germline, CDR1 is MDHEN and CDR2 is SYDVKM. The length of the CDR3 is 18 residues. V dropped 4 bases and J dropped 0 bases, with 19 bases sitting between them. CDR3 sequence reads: CASSSPGRTTYSNQPQHF. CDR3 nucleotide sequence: TGTGCCAGCAGTTCCCCGGGACGGACTACGTATAGCAATCAGCCCCAGCATTTT.

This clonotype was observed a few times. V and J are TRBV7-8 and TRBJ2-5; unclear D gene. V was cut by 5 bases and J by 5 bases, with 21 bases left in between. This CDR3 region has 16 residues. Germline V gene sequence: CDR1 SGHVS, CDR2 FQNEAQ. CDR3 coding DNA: TGTGCCAGCAGCCCACCCCTGCGCTTCGATGCGGAGACCCAGTACTTC. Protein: CASSPPLRFDAETQYF. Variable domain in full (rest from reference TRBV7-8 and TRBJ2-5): GAGVSQSPRYKVAKRGQDVALRCDPISGHVSLFWYQQALGQGPEFLTYFQNEAQLDKSGLPSDRFFAERPEGSVSTLKIQRTQQEDSAVYLCASSPPLRFDAETQYFGPGTRLLVL.

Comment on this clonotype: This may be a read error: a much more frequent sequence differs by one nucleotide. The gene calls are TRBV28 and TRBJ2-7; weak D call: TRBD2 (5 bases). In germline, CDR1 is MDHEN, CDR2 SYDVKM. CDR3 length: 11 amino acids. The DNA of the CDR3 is TGTGCCAGCTCTAAGCGGTACGAGCAGCACTTC. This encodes CASSKRYEQHF.

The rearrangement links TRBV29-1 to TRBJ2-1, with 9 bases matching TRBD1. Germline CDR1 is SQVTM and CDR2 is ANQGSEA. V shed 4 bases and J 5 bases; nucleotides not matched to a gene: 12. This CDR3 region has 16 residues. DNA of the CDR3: TGCAGCGTTGCTGGGGGGGGAGACAGGGGGGACAATGAGCAGTTCTTC. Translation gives CSVAGGGDRGDNEQFF.

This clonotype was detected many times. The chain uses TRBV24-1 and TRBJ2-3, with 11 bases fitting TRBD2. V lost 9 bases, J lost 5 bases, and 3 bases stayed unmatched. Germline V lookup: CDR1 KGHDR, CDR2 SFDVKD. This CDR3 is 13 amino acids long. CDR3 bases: TGTGCCACCGGGACTAGCGGTTTAGATACGCAGTATTTT. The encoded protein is CATGTSGLDTQYF.

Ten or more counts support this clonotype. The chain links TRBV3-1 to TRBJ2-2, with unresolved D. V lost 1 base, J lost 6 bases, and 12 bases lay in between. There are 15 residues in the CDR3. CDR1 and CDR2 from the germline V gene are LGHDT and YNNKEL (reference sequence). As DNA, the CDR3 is TGTGCCAGCAGCCAAGTCGCCGGTCCCCCCGGGGAGCTGTTTTTT. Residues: CASSQVAGPPGELFF.

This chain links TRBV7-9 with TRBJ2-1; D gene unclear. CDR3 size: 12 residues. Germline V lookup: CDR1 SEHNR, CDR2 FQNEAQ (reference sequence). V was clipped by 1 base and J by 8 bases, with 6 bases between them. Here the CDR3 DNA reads TGTGCCAGCAGCTTAGAAAGAGATGAGCAGTTCTTC. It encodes CASSLERDEQFF.

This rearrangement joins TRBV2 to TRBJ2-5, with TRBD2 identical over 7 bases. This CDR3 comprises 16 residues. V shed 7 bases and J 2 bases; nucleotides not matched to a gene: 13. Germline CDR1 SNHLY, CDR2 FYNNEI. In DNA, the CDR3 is TGTGCCAGCACCCGAGGATGGCGGGAGTTACAAGAGACCCAGTACTTC. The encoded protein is CASTRGWRELQETQYF.

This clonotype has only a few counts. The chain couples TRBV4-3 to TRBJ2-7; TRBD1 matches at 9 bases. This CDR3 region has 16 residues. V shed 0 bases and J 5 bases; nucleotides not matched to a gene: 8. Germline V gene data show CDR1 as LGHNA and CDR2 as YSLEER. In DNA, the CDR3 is TGCGCCAGCAGCCAAGAGGGGGGACAGGGACTCCACGAGCAGTACTTC. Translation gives CASSQEGGQGLHEQYF.

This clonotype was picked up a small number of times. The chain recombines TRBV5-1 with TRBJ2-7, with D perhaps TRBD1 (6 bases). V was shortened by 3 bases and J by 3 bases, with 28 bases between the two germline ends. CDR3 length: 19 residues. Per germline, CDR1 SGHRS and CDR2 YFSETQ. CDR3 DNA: TGCGCCAGCAGCTCCCACCTCGTCCACTCCGGGACACCTCTCTACGAGCAGTACTTC. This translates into CASSSHLVHSGTPLYEQYF.

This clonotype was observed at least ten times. The CDR3 spells CSARTGTTGNTEAFF. DNA for the CDR3: TGCAGCGCCCGAACCGGGACAACTGGGAACACTGAAGCTTTCTTT. The rearrangement links TRBV29-1 to TRBJ1-1; tentative D call: TRBD1 (6 bases). The CDR3 loop spans 15 amino acids. The ends were cut back, 7 bases at V and 1 base at J, with 19 bases in the middle. The germline V gene has CDR1 SQVTM and CDR2 ANQGSEA.

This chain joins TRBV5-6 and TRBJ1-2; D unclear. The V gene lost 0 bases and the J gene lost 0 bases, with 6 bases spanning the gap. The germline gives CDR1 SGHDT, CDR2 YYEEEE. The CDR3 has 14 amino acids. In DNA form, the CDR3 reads TGTGCCAGCAGCTTGGAAAGATCTAACTATGGCTACACCTTC. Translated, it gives CASSLERSNYGYTF.

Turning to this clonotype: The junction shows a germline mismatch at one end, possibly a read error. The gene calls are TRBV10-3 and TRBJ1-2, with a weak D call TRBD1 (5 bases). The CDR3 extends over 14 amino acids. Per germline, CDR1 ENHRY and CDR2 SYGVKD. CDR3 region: CAISYSTENCGYTF. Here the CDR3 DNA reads TGTGCCATCAGCTACTCGACAGAGAACTGTGGCTACACCTTC.

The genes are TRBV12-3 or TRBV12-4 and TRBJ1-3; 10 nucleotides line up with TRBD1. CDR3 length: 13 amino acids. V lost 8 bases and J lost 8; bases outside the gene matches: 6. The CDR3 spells CASRDRGFYTIYF. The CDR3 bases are TGTGCCAGCCGGGACAGGGGATTCTACACCATATATTTT.

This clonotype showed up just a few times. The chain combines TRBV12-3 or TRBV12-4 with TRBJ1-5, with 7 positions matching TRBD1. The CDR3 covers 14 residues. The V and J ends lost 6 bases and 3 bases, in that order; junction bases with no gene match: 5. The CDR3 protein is CASSLGQINQPQHF. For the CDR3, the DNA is TGTGCCAGCAGCCTGGGACAGATCAATCAGCCCCAGCATTTT.

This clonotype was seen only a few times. The CDR3 region has the DNA TGCGCCAGCAGCCAAGATGTGACTAGCGGGAGTACCTACGAGCAGTACTTC. Amino acids: CASSQDVTSGSTYEQYF. The chain joins TRBV4-1 to TRBJ2-7; 12 bases are a match to TRBD2. With V trimmed by 0 bases and J by 2 bases, 5 bases remained unmatched. The CDR3 contains 17 residues. From germline, CDR1 is MGHRA and CDR2 YSYEKL.

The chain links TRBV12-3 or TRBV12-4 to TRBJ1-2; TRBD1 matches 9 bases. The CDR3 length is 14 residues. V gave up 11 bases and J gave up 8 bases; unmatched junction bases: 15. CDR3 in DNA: TGTGCCTCTTCAAGGACAGGGGCCCCCGGGGGCTACACCTTC. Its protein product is CASSRTGAPGGYTF.

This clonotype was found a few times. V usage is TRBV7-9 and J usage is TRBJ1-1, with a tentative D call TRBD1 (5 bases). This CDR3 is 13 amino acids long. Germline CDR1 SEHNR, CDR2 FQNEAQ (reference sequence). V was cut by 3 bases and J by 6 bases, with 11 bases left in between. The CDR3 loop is CASSFGGIAEAFF. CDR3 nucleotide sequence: TGTGCCAGCAGCTTTGGGGGTATCGCTGAAGCTTTCTTT. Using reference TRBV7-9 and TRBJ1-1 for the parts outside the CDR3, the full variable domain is DTGVSQNPRHKITKRGQNVTFRCDPISEHNRLYWYRQTLGQGPEFLTYFQNEAQLEKSRLLSDRFSAERPKGSFSTLEIQRTEQGDSAMYLCASSFGGIAEAFFGQGTRLTVV.

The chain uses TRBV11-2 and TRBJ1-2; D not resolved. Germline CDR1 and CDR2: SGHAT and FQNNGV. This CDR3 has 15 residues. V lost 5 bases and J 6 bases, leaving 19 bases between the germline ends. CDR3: CASSVSNPGLHGYTF. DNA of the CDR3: TGTGCCAGCAGCGTTAGTAATCCGGGTCTTCATGGCTACACCTTC.

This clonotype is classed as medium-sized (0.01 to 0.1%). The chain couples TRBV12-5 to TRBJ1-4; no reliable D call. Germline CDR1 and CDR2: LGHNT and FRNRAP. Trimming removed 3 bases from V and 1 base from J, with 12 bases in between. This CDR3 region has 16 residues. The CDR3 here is CASGLAPLGTNEKLFF. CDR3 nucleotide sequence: TGTGCTAGTGGTTTAGCCCCTCTGGGAACTAATGAAAAACTGTTTTTT. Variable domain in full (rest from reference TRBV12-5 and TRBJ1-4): DARVTQTPRHKVTEMGQEVTMRCQPILGHNTVFWYRQTMMQGLELLAYFRNRAPLDDSGMPKDRFSAEMPDATLATLKIQPSEPRDSAVYFCASGLAPLGTNEKLFFGSGTQLSVL.